This entry concerns a single T cell receptor beta chain. The sample holds other DNA sequences that translate to the same CDR3. Original processing notes: Amplified reference gene primers provided the basis for estimating nucleated cell counts. Profiling relied on immunoSEQ multiplex PCR, and the TCRdb table lists in-frame clones only, not all of them. V and J calls and clone size are as listed in that table; D and trimming were resolved from the DNA. The repertoire has roughly 100,000 clones, about 90% of them found once; the top ten carry more than 5%. These data originate in a study of blood T cell repertoires in COVID-19. Study overall: Samples taken during acute and convalescent COVID-19 were collected in the United States, Italy and Spain.

Germline loops: CDR1 GTSNPN, CDR2 SVGIG (reference sequence). The V gene lost 0 bases and the J gene lost 5 bases, with 7 bases spanning the gap. The CDR3 sequence is 13 residues long. The clonotype originates from a human donor in a cohort sampled during active COVID-19. The source material was peripheral blood. V and J are TRBV30 and TRBJ1-4; no clear D gene. The CDR3 sequence: CAWSVRHNEKLFF. The CDR3 DNA is TGTGCCTGGAGTGTAAGACACAATGAAAAACTGTTTTTT.